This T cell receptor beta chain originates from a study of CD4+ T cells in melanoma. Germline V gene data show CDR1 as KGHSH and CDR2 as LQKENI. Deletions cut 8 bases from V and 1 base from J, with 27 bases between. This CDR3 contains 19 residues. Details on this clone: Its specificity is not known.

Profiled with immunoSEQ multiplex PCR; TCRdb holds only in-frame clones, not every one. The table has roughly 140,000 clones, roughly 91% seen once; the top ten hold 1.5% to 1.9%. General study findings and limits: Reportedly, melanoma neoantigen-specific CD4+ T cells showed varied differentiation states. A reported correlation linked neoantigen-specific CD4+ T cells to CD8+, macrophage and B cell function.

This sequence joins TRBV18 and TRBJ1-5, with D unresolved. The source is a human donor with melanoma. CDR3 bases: TGTGCCAGCCCGTTTAAGGGCGCGCGCCCTATCTTGAGCAATCAGCCCCAGCATTTT. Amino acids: CASPFKGARPILSNQPQHF.